This entry features one T cell receptor beta chain sequence. Its specificity is not known. The data were obtained in a study of blood T cells in healthy people across ages. With a J-beta primer mix and a sample-barcoded 5' primer, a second PCR ran about 7 to 12 cycles. TCRdb ran MiXCR on the 5' RACE reads and lists one entry per CDR3 protein. The table includes approximately 880,000 distinct CDR3 sequences, about 44% detected once. General study results and limits: Both naive CD4+ cell counts and diversity were greater in long-lived donors than in aged donors. PBMCs left unsorted prevented a conclusive naive versus antigen-experienced comparison.

Each sample provided at least 5.5 micrograms of extracted total RNA. CDR1 is MNHEY, CDR2 SMNVEV, per germline (reference sequence). The CDR3 runs to 15 residues. V lost 5 bases and J lost 8; bases outside the gene matches: 6. The chain combines TRBV27 with TRBJ2-3, with 14 positions matching TRBD2. Sequencing used blood. The origin of this receptor is a man aged 25-40 years in good health. For the CDR3, the DNA is TGTGCCAGCAGTCCCGGACTAGCGGGGGGCCTTACGCAGTATTTT. This codes for CASSPGLAGGLTQYF.